These T cell receptor beta chains were read from a single sample in a study of T cells in Graves' hyperthyroidism and ophthalmopathy. TCRdb reanalysed the multiplex PCR reads using MiXCR and keeps one entry per CDR3 protein. The sample yields more than 450,000 distinct CDR3 sequences, 14% seen once. Material: blood. These receptors came from a woman aged 40 to 50 with Graves' hyperthyroidism. CDR3s include the opening cysteine and the closing phenylalanine or tryptophan. The order of the fields is V gene, D gene, clone size, J gene, CDR3 DNA, CDR3 protein. D genes are given only for firm matches. Size tells how often a clone was seen (once, few, many) or the class of an expanded clone, and some rows leave it out.

v_call: TRBV20-1
d_call: TRBD2
clone_size: many
j_call: TRBJ2-4
cdr3_nt: TGCAGTGCGGTTCTAGCGGGAAAAGGCATTCAGTACTTC
cdr3_aa: CSAVLAGKGIQYF

v_call: TRBV7-9
d_call: .
clone_size: many
j_call: TRBJ2-2
cdr3_nt: TGTGCCAGCAGCAACGTACAGGGTACCGGGGAGCTGTTTTTT
cdr3_aa: CASSNVQGTGELFF

v_call: TRBV12-3/TRBV12-4
d_call: TRBD1
clone_size: .
j_call: TRBJ1-4
cdr3_nt: TGTGCCAGCAGTTCCTACAGGGGGAATGAAAAACTGTTTTTT
cdr3_aa: CASSSYRGNEKLFF

v_call: TRBV7-2
d_call: .
clone_size: .
j_call: TRBJ2-1
cdr3_nt: TGTGCCAGCAGCCCCCAGGGGCATGAGCAGTTCTTC
cdr3_aa: CASSPQGHEQFF

v_call: TRBV4-1
d_call: .
clone_size: .
j_call: TRBJ2-2
cdr3_nt: TGCGCCAGCAGCCGGGGACCGGGACTGAACACCGGGGAGCTGTTTTTT
cdr3_aa: CASSRGPGLNTGELFF

v_call: TRBV7-8
d_call: TRBD2
clone_size: many
j_call: TRBJ2-3
cdr3_nt: TGTGCCAGCAGACTGAGCGGGGGGAGGGTTGATACGCAGTATTTT
cdr3_aa: CASRLSGGRVDTQYF

v_call: TRBV5-1
d_call: TRBD2
clone_size: many
j_call: TRBJ2-7
cdr3_nt: TGCGCCAGCAGCCAGACTAGCGGGAGTTTGTGGCAGTACTTC
cdr3_aa: CASSQTSGSLWQYF

v_call: TRBV30
d_call: .
clone_size: many
j_call: TRBJ2-1
cdr3_nt: TGTGCCTGGAGCAGGCGGAGCTCCTACAATGAGCAGTTCTTC
cdr3_aa: CAWSRRSSYNEQFF

v_call: TRBV5-1
d_call: .
clone_size: few
j_call: TRBJ2-5
cdr3_nt: TGCGCCAGCAGCTTACACGGAGGGGGCCAAGAGACCCAGTACTTC
cdr3_aa: CASSLHGGGQETQYF

v_call: TRBV5-5
d_call: TRBD2
clone_size: many
j_call: TRBJ2-3
cdr3_nt: TGTGCCAGCAGCTTGTCAGGGACTAGGACAGATACGCAGTATTTT
cdr3_aa: CASSLSGTRTDTQYF

v_call: TRBV20-1
d_call: .
clone_size: few
j_call: TRBJ2-2
cdr3_nt: TGCAGTGCTAGAGACTACCCGAACACCGGGGAGCTGTTTTTT
cdr3_aa: CSARDYPNTGELFF

v_call: TRBV5-1
d_call: .
clone_size: .
j_call: TRBJ2-1
cdr3_nt: TGCGCCAGCAGCTGGGGGGCAGGGAGGTACAATGAGCAGTTCTTC
cdr3_aa: CASSWGAGRYNEQFF

v_call: TRBV20-1
d_call: .
clone_size: many
j_call: TRBJ2-7
cdr3_nt: TGCAGTGCTAGAAGGGACCTAGGAGTCCACGAGCAGTACTTC
cdr3_aa: CSARRDLGVHEQYF

v_call: TRBV5-1
d_call: TRBD1
clone_size: .
j_call: TRBJ2-6
cdr3_nt: TGCGCCAGCAGCTCGACAGGGGATCGGCCCTCTGGGGCCAACGTCCTGACTTTC
cdr3_aa: CASSSTGDRPSGANVLTF

v_call: TRBV5-1
d_call: .
clone_size: .
j_call: TRBJ1-4
cdr3_nt: TGCGCCAGCAGCTTGGCTGTTGGGGTTTCTAATGAAAAACTGTTTTTT
cdr3_aa: CASSLAVGVSNEKLFF

v_call: TRBV2
d_call: .
clone_size: many
j_call: TRBJ2-3
cdr3_nt: TGTGCCAGCAGTGCCCAGGGGGCGGGAGGAATAGATACGCAGTATTTT
cdr3_aa: CASSAQGAGGIDTQYF

v_call: TRBV28
d_call: .
clone_size: .
j_call: TRBJ1-5
cdr3_nt: TGTGCCAGCAGCTACCGGGACTTCTTTAGCAATCAGCCCCAGCATTTT
cdr3_aa: CASSYRDFFSNQPQHF

v_call: TRBV5-1
d_call: .
clone_size: many
j_call: TRBJ1-1
cdr3_nt: TGCGCCAGCAGCTTGTGGGACGGGAACACTGAAGCTTTCTTT
cdr3_aa: CASSLWDGNTEAFF

v_call: TRBV30
d_call: TRBD1
clone_size: many
j_call: TRBJ1-5
cdr3_nt: TGTGCCTGGAGTGAACAGGGGGAGGGCGGTCAGCCCCAGCATTTT
cdr3_aa: CAWSEQGEGGQPQHF

v_call: TRBV19
d_call: .
clone_size: few
j_call: TRBJ2-1
cdr3_nt: TGTGCCAGTATCATAAGACAGTCCTACAATGAGCAGTTCTTC
cdr3_aa: CASIIRQSYNEQFF

v_call: TRBV12-3/TRBV12-4
d_call: TRBD1
clone_size: many
j_call: TRBJ1-6
cdr3_nt: TGTGCCAGCACCCCGGGACAGAATAATTCACCCCTCCACTTT
cdr3_aa: CASTPGQNNSPLHF

v_call: TRBV6-1
d_call: TRBD1
clone_size: .
j_call: TRBJ2-4
cdr3_nt: TGTGCCAGCAGTTCCGGGACAGGGCTTAACATTCAGTACTTC
cdr3_aa: CASSSGTGLNIQYF

v_call: TRBV7-8
d_call: .
clone_size: .
j_call: TRBJ2-1
cdr3_nt: TGTGCCAGCAGCCTTCCGGGACTCCCGGATGAGCAGTTCTTC
cdr3_aa: CASSLPGLPDEQFF

v_call: TRBV7-8
d_call: TRBD2
clone_size: many
j_call: TRBJ2-1
cdr3_nt: TGTGCCAGCAGTTCCACCCGCGGACTAGCGGGATTTGGTGAGCAGTTCTTC
cdr3_aa: CASSSTRGLAGFGEQFF

v_call: TRBV4-1
d_call: TRBD2
clone_size: .
j_call: TRBJ2-1
cdr3_nt: TGCGCCAGCAGCCAACACAGCGGGAGCTCCTACAATGAGCAGTTCTTC
cdr3_aa: CASSQHSGSSYNEQFF